This entry describes one T cell receptor (beta chain). The antigen is undetermined. The entry originates in a study of a mutant IDH1 vaccine in newly diagnosed glioma. Study-wide context: Most had both radiotherapy and temozolomide beforehand; others had only one.

The repertoire was sequenced with immunoSEQ multiplex PCR; TCRdb's copy has only in-frame clones and lacks some. The sample lists some 100,000 clones; around four fifths were seen once. Notes on the study in general: No link was apparently found between pseudoprogression and changes in top peripheral T cell clonotypes.

Trimming took off 5 bases at V and 8 bases at J, with 25 bases between the two ends. This CDR3 comprises 17 residues. The V gene's germline CDR1 is MGHDK and CDR2 SYGVNS. This sample's time point: baseline, week 1 (first vaccination visit). Described treatment: pre-vaccination baseline after standard-of-care therapy. The J gene is TRBJ2-1, the V gene TRBV25-1; D possibly uses TRBD1 or TRBD2 (6 bases each). The sample here was PBMCs, taken from a glioma patient treated with radiotherapy, temozolomide or both. The clonotype was recovered from a woman between 50 and 59 years old with glioma. CDR3 bases: TGTGCCAGCAGTAAGACAGGACGGAGGTTTGGGGAGGATGAGCAGTTCTTC. This codes for CASSKTGRRFGEDEQFF.